The source of this T cell receptor (beta chain) is a study of blood T cell repertoires in COVID-19. The protocol was immunoSEQ multiplex PCR, while the TCRdb copy is restricted to in-frame clones and leaves out a portion. The sample lists tens of thousands of clones, about 80% occurring once. V was shortened by 4 bases and J by 2 bases, with 8 bases between the two germline ends. The CDR3 runs 14 residues. In germline, CDR1 is LGHDT, CDR2 YNNKEL (reference sequence). The chain combines TRBV3-1 (or the pseudogene TRBV3-2) with TRBJ2-2; maybe TRBD1 (5 bases). This clonotype was sampled from a man in his 60s with active or convalescent COVID-19. Material: peripheral blood. DNA of the CDR3: TGTGCCAGCAGCCCGGACACAAACACCGGGGAGCTGTTTTTT. This codes for CASSPDTNTGELFF.